The 13 T cell receptor beta chains in this list originate from one sample, sequenced in a study of CD8+ T cells in alopecia areata. Extracted from the samples, RNA was reverse transcribed into cDNA to serve as the sequencing template. Generated by immunoSEQ multiplex PCR, the TCRdb table keeps only in-frame clones and is missing some. This table holds fewer than 200,000 clones, over 50% found once. The sample consisted of CD4+ T cells sorted from blood, taken at week 0. Source of these receptors: a human donor with alopecia areata.

This CDR3 reads CASSLRAPGTDTQYF. As DNA, the CDR3 is TGTGCCAGCAGCTTACGTGCCCCGGGGACAGATACGCAGTATTTT. The rearrangement links TRBV11-2 to TRBJ2-3, with a possible D match to TRBD2 (5 bases). Per the germline V gene, CDR1 is SGHAT and CDR2 is FQNNGV. This CDR3 is 15 amino acids long. V was clipped by 2 bases and J by 3 bases, with 12 bases between them.

The CDR3 nucleotides are TGCGCCAGCAGCCAGGCTAGCGGGGGCCTCACAGATACGCAGTATTTT. It codes for CASSQASGGLTDTQYF. The J gene is TRBJ2-3, the V gene TRBV4-1; 10 bases are shared with TRBD2. The germline gives CDR1 MGHRA, CDR2 YSYEKL. The length of the CDR3 is 16 residues. V trimming: 3 bases; J trimming: 2 bases; junction bases outside the gene matches: 5.

The chain uses TRBV6-5 and TRBJ2-5; 7 bases align to TRBD2. Looked up from germline, CDR1 is MNHEY and CDR2 is SVGAGI. This CDR3 is built from 15 residues. J lost 7 bases, V lost 4 bases, and 12 bases had no gene match. CDR3 nucleotides: TGTGCCAGCAGTTTGGGGATGGGAGGGCCAGGGACCCAGTACTTC. Its protein product is CASSLGMGGPGTQYF.

This clone was counted between two and nine times. This chain joins TRBV29-1 and TRBJ2-7; D is uncertain. CDR1 SQVTM and CDR2 ANQGSEA come from the germline V gene. Between the trimmed V and J ends, which lost 4 bases and 2 bases, there was a span of 9 bases. The CDR3 extends over 12 amino acids. The CDR3 DNA reads as TGCAGCGTTGCTGACGGAGCCTACGAGCAGTACTTC. Its protein is CSVADGAYEQYF.

This clone was observed a handful of times. The genes are TRBV7-8 and TRBJ2-7; TRBD1 matches at 10 bases. The ends lost 0 bases at V and 9 bases at J; junction bases unmatched: 11. Germline assignment: CDR1 SGHVS and CDR2 FQNEAQ. This CDR3 has 16 amino acids. This CDR3 reads CASSLAFTGQGRGQYF. The CDR3 nucleotides read TGTGCCAGCAGCTTAGCGTTCACGGGACAGGGGAGGGGGCAGTACTTC.

This clone has only one observation. The V call is TRBV5-1, the J call TRBJ2-7, with TRBD1 matching 9 bases. The V and J ends lost 8 bases and 5 bases, in that order; junction bases with no gene match: 8. The CDR3 has 13 residues. Germline V gene lookup returns CDR1 SGHRS and CDR2 YFSETQ. CDR3 in DNA: TGCGCCAGTCACCGGGACAGGGTTGACGAGCAGTACTTC. Its protein is CASHRDRVDEQYF.

This chain connects TRBV5-1 to TRBJ2-3; 7 bases agree with TRBD1. The CDR3 is 17 amino acids. V dropped 3 bases and J dropped 1; count of bases not matched to a gene: 11. Germline V CDR1 and CDR2: SGHRS, YFSETQ. In nucleotides, the CDR3 is TGCGCCAGCAGCTCATTCTCGACAGGGATCGGCACAGATACGCAGTATTTT. It is translated as CASSSFSTGIGTDTQYF.

CDR3 nucleotide sequence: TGTGCCAGCAGCGTAGGTGGGACTAGCGGGGGGCGGGAGCAGTTCTTC. Amino acids: CASSVGGTSGGREQFF. This chain links TRBV9 with TRBJ2-1; 15 bases are shared with TRBD2. Germline CDR1 reads SGDLS; CDR2 reads YYNGEE. CDR3 length: 16 residues. After removal of 0 bases from V and 10 bases from J, the junction contained 5 bases not matched to a gene.

CDR3 bases: TGTGCCAGCAGTACGCTAGAGAGGGGCAGTTACACCTTC. Amino acids: CASSTLERGSYTF. The rearrangement uses TRBV6-5 and TRBJ1-2; D possibly corresponds to TRBD1 (5 bases). V lost 5 bases to trimming and J lost 11 bases, with 18 bases between them. Looked up from germline, CDR1 is MNHEY and CDR2 is SVGAGI. The CDR3 extends over 13 amino acids.

This clone came up a few times. The chain joins TRBV30 to TRBJ1-2; no clear D gene. The CDR3 totals 13 residues. Trimming removed 4 bases at V and 1 base at J, with 10 bases between. In germline, CDR1 is GTSNPN, CDR2 SVGIG (reference sequence). CDR3 coding DNA: TGTGCCTGGATGGGTCGGGTTAACTATGGCTACACCTTC. Its translation is CAWMGRVNYGYTF.

This clone turned up a few times. V is TRBV6-5 and J is TRBJ2-3, with 7 bases lining up with TRBD2. CDR1 is MNHEY, CDR2 SVGAGI, per germline. V was pared by 0 bases and J by 6 bases, with 3 bases of the junction left unmatched. The CDR3 is made up of 14 amino acids. The CDR3 coding sequence is TGTGCCAGCAGTTACTCCCGGGGGGACGATACGCAGTATTTT. Translating gives CASSYSRGDDTQYF.

The rearrangement joins TRBV7-9 to TRBJ2-1, with D possibly matching TRBD1 (6 bases). Germline assignment: CDR1 SEHNR and CDR2 FQNEAQ (reference sequence). The CDR3 is made up of 15 amino acids. Trimming took 6 bases from V and 4 from J, leaving 16 bases between them. DNA for the CDR3: TGTGCCAGCAGTCCTAACAGGGTCACGTACAATGAGCAGTTCTTC. It encodes CASSPNRVTYNEQFF.

For the CDR3, the DNA is TGTGCCAGCAGCACAGACAGGGGGCGACGAGGGGAGTACTTC. It encodes CASSTDRGRRGEYF. V is TRBV7-2 and J is TRBJ2-5; 10 bases line up with TRBD1. CDR1 and CDR2 from the germline V gene are SGHTA and FQGNSA. V dropped 5 bases and J dropped 12; count of bases not matched to a gene: 12. The CDR3 has 14 amino acids.